This entry describes one T cell receptor beta chain. Additional DNA sequences in this sample encode the identical CDR3. The length of the CDR3 is 14 residues. J lost 2 bases, V lost 5 bases, and 5 bases had no gene match. Germline V lookup: CDR1 SGHRS, CDR2 YFSETQ. The sample originates from a study of Ad26.COV2.S vaccination and SARS-CoV-2 variants. The table came from immunoSEQ multiplex PCR; TCRdb's copy has only in-frame clones and leaves some out. The data show around 380,000 clones, with about 88% seen just once and roughly 3.5% held by the top ten. Treatment in this sample: about 20 received Ad26.COV2.S at low or high dose, single or two shots; several received placebo; per-sample allocation not given. Samples analyzed were those drawn on day 63 after the first vaccine or placebo injection.

This chain uses TRBV5-1 with TRBJ2-5, with 8 nucleotides matching TRBD1. The receptor was isolated from a person between 18 and 65 years old who received the Ad26.COV2.S COVID-19 vaccine or a placebo. The sequencing used peripheral blood, collected in a trial of Ad26.COV2.S vaccine versus placebo. The CDR3 reads CASSPTGGQETQYF. The DNA of the CDR3 is TGCGCCAGCAGTCCTACAGGGGGACAAGAGACCCAGTACTTC.